What follows describes a single TCR beta chain. No antigen is known for it. These data are taken from a study of CXCR3-negative and CXCR3-positive naive CD8 T cells. Overall study context: Sequencing brought in some 130 million TRB reads altogether, and each library got about 1.5 +/- 0.3 million.

Study findings and constraints: The study found that naive CXCR3-negative and CXCR3-positive cells shared TRBV-TRBJ usage, while memory cells differed. CXCR3-positive naive cells had more hydrophobic TRB CDR3s than CXCR3-negative naive cells.

The libraries of TRB cDNA were constructed through 5' RACE using UMI labels. With the 5' RACE reads reprocessed, TCRdb shows one record per CDR3 protein and no DNA. Found here are 80,000 to 100,000 distinct CDR3 sequences; the top ten clones hold approximately 0.82%. Germline values: CDR1 MNHEY, CDR2 SVGEGT. There are 15 residues in the CDR3. Researchers sorted under 350,000 cells of each CD8+ T cell subset in triplicate. Sequencing was done on a sample of naive CXCR3+ CD8+ T cells from blood. Subset specified: CD45RO-CCR7+CD27+CD95- naive CD8+ T cells expressing CXCR3 (TNR3+). J is TRBJ1-2 and V is TRBV6-2 or TRBV6-3. The receptor's source is a human donor in good health. Some clones in this sample may be carry-over from other donors' samples. CDR3 protein: CASSYGGTPIDGYTF.